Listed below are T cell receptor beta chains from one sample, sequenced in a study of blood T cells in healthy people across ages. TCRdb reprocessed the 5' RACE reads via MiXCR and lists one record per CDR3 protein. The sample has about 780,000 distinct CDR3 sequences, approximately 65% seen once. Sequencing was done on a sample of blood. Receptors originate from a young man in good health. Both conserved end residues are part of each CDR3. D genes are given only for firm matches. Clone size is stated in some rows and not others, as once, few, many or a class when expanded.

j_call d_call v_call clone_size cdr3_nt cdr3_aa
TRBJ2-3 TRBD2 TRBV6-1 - TGTGCCAGCAAGGGCCTAGCGGTCACAGATACGCAGTATTTT CASKGLAVTDTQYF
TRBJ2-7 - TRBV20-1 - TGCAGTGCTAGACCTGACTGGCCTGGGTACGAGCAGTACTTC CSARPDWPGYEQYF
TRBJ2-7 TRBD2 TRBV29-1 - TGCAGCGTTGAAGATCGTGTAGCGGGGCAGTACGAGCAGTACTTC CSVEDRVAGQYEQYF
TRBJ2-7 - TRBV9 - TGTGCCAGCAGCGCCCCGCAGGGGGGCTCAACCTACGAGCAGTACTTC CASSAPQGGSTYEQYF
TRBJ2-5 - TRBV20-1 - TGCAGTGCGCAACAACCCCAAGCGTTAGAGACCCAGTACTTC CSAQQPQALETQYF
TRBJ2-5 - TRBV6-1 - TGTGCCAGCAACCGCGGACAGGAGGGAGAGACCCAGTACTTC CASNRGQEGETQYF
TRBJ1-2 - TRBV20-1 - TGCAGTGCGGTAACATACCTTCTGGCGGGCTACACCTTC CSAVTYLLAGYTF
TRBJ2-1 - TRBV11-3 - TGTGCCAGCAGCTCATATGGCGCAGGTGAGCAGTTCTTC CASSSYGAGEQFF
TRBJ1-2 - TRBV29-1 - TGCAGCGCCCCTCTCAGGGATGGCTACACCTTC CSAPLRDGYTF
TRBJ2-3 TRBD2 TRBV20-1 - TGCAGTGCTACTCCAGCGGGGGGGTTCACAGATACGCAGTATTTT CSATPAGGFTDTQYF
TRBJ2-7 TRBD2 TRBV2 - TGTGCCAGCAGTGAACGGCGCGGGGGAGGCGAGCAGTACTTC CASSERRGGGEQYF
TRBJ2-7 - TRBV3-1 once TGTGCCAGCAGCCAAGGGGCAGGGAGAACTTACGAGCAGTACTTC CASSQGAGRTYEQYF
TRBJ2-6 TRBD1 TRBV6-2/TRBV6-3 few TGTGCCAGCAGTTCCACCGAGAGAGGACAGGGGGCGAGCTCTGGGGCCAACGTCCTGACTTTC CASSSTERGQGASSGANVLTF
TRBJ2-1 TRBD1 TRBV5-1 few TGCGCCAGCAGCCAACCGGGACAGGGACACAATGAGCAGTTCTTC CASSQPGQGHNEQFF
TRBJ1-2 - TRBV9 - TGTGCCAGCAGCGATCCCGGGACGGCGACGGGTGGCTACACCTTC CASSDPGTATGGYTF